This entry lists 8 T cell receptor beta chains sequenced from one sample in a study of spatial heterogeneity in lung cancer. These receptors' targets are unknown. Study-level results: Tracking of tumor mutation counts was seen in expanded intratumoral alpha and beta TCR counts.

One entry per CDR3 protein, called by TCRdb with MiXCR from the 5' RACE reads. In the table there are 15,000 to 20,000 distinct CDR3 sequences, around 6.9% of which are singletons. Sample time point: sample taken at primary tumor resection. Specimen: lung tumor tissue, collected at surgery. The receptors originated from a female donor with early-stage non-small cell lung cancer.

This clonotype was counted at least ten times. The chain couples TRBV7-2 to TRBJ2-7; 13 bases are shared with TRBD2. CDR3 length: 15 residues. After removal of 5 bases from V and 7 bases from J, the junction contained 8 bases not matched to a gene. Germline CDR1 is SGHTA and CDR2 is FQGNSA. CDR3 DNA: TGTGCCAGCAGCGCCCGACTAGCGGGAGGTGGTGAGCAGTACTTC. This codes for CASSARLAGGGEQYF.

This clonotype was detected ten times or more. This chain links TRBV5-4 with TRBJ2-5, with D maybe TRBD1 (6 bases). With 4 bases removed from V and 5 bases from J, the gap between germline ends came to 15 bases. The CDR3 consists of 14 residues. Germline assignment: CDR1 SGHNT and CDR2 YYREEE (reference sequence). CDR3 residues: CASSERQERETQYF. CDR3 DNA: TGTGCCAGCAGCGAGAGACAGGAAAGGGAGACCCAGTACTTC.

This clonotype occurred many times. This rearrangement joins TRBV4-2 to TRBJ2-5, with 15 bases fitting TRBD2. The CDR3 spans 18 residues. The germline V gene encodes CDR1 LGHNA and CDR2 YNFKEQ. V lost 4 bases to trimming and J lost 2 bases; unmatched junction nucleotides: 8. Here the CDR3 DNA reads TGTGCCAGCAGCCGATGGACTAGCGGGAGGGCCCCGCAAGAGACCCAGTACTTC. It encodes CASSRWTSGRAPQETQYF.

In its sample, this clonotype was seen many times. The genes are TRBV18 and TRBJ1-5, with a tentative D call TRBD1 (5 bases). The CDR3 runs 14 residues. Between the trimmed V and J ends, which lost 5 bases and 4 bases, there was a span of 12 bases. Germline V gene data show CDR1 as KGHSH and CDR2 as LQKENI. CDR3 residues: CASSGQGRNQPQHF. In DNA form, the CDR3 reads TGTGCCAGCTCAGGCCAGGGTAGGAATCAGCCCCAGCATTTT.

This clonotype occurred many times. The chain carries TRBV6-2 or TRBV6-3 and TRBJ2-7, with D possibly matching TRBD1 (6 bases). V was cut by 0 bases and J by 2 bases, with 17 bases left in between. The CDR3 runs 17 residues. Per germline, CDR1 MNHEY and CDR2 SVGEGT. CDR3 amino acids: CASSYSPGRQVTYEQYF. The DNA for the CDR3 is TGTGCCAGCAGTTACTCGCCTGGTCGACAGGTGACCTACGAGCAGTACTTC.

This clonotype has ten or more counts. The V call is TRBV9, the J call TRBJ2-1; 8 nucleotides line up with TRBD2. The CDR3 totals 16 residues. V lost 1 base and J lost 8; bases outside the gene matches: 11. Looked up from germline, CDR1 is SGDLS and CDR2 is YYNGEE. Here the CDR3 reads CASSVMGSGMGDEQFF. CDR3 DNA sequence: TGTGCCAGCAGCGTAATGGGTAGCGGGATGGGGGATGAGCAGTTCTTC.

The chain is built from TRBV4-3 and TRBJ2-1; D perhaps matches TRBD2 (6 bases). Germline-derived CDR1 and CDR2 are LGHNA and YSLEER. This CDR3 has 15 amino acids. V lost 0 bases, J lost 6 bases, and 12 bases lay in between. CDR3 protein: CASSQDSGPSNEQFF. The CDR3 DNA reads as TGCGCCAGCAGCCAAGATAGCGGACCGAGCAATGAGCAGTTCTTC.

The chain employs TRBV7-2 and TRBJ2-5, with 12 bases aligning to TRBD1. The CDR3 is 15 amino acids. The junction had 8 bases not matched to a gene; V was cut back by 5 bases and J by 7 bases. CDR1 is SGHTA, CDR2 FQGNSA, per germline. This CDR3 is CASSVWDRGLGTQYF. The CDR3 nucleotides read TGTGCCAGCAGCGTATGGGACAGGGGGCTCGGGACCCAGTACTTC.